This TCR beta chain appears in the sequencing data of a study of T cells after yellow fever vaccination. Across the study: Fractions of low cell number were prepared using SMART-Seq v4 Ultra Low Input. Notes on the study in general: Post-booster samples contained most primary-vaccination clones (nearly 98% CD4, 70% to 90% CD8).

Template switching with 5'RACE generated the TCR cDNA and added a universal primer site and UMIs. MiXCR, applied by TCRdb to the 5' RACE reads, yields one record per CDR3 protein. The table has some 240,000 distinct CDR3 sequences, about 5.2% seen once; the top ten hold around 3.3%. This CDR3 comprises 13 residues. Between the trimmed V and J ends, which lost 3 bases and 7 bases, there was a span of 10 bases. The germline CDR1 and CDR2 sequences are SGHTA and FQGNSA. As regards this clonotype: Its matching antigen is unknown.

This clonotype was obtained from a man between 18 and 35 years old who received the YFV17D yellow fever vaccine. The rearrangement joins TRBV7-2 to TRBJ1-5; D might be TRBD1 (5 bases). The sample in question was CD4+ T cells sorted from PBMCs, obtained on the day of the yellow fever booster vaccination. The CDR3 here is CASSFGGGQPQHF. The CDR3 DNA reads as TGTGCCAGCAGCTTTGGGGGTGGCCAGCCCCAGCATTTT.